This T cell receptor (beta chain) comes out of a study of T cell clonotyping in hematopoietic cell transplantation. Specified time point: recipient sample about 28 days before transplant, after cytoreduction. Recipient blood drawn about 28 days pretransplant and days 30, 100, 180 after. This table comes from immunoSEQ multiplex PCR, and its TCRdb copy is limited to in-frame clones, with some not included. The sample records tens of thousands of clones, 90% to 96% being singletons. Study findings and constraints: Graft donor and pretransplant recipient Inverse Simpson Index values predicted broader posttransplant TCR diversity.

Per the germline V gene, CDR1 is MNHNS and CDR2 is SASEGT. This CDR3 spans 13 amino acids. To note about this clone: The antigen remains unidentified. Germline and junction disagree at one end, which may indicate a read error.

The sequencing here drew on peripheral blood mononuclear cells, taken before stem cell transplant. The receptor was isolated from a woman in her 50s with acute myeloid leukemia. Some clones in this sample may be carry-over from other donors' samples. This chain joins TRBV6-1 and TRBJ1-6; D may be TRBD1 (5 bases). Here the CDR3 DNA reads TGTGCCAGCAGTGAATTCTGGGGCGCCCCCCTTGGCTTT. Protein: CASSEFWGAPLGF.